The text below deals with one T cell receptor beta chain. The antigen is unknown. cDNA libraries for TCR alpha and TCR beta, carrying sample barcodes and UMIs, came from 5'RACE with constant-segment primers. TCRdb processed the 5' RACE reads anew with MiXCR; each CDR3 protein has one entry. The sample lists fewer than 250,000 distinct CDR3 sequences, 15% seen once, with 2% to 2.5% in the top ten. This specimen belongs to a study of T-cell memory formation after mild COVID-19. V lost 5 bases and J lost 5, with 10 bases in between. The CDR3 sequence is 13 residues long. Study-level results: Whereas later expanders leaned CD4+, clones contracting day 15 to 85 showed a balanced CD4/CD8 makeup.

The sequenced material came from PBMCs or a T cell subset sorted from them (not recorded which). The chain is built from TRBV12-3 or TRBV12-4 and TRBJ2-1; D is unclear. The clonotype was recovered from an adult woman who had mild COVID-19 (a few samples of this study predate the infection). Cell type and time point are not known. The CDR3 sequence is CASSVNRDNEQFF. In DNA form, the CDR3 reads TGTGCCAGCAGTGTCAACAGAGACAATGAGCAGTTCTTC.